A selection of T cell receptor beta chains follows, all from one sample in a study of tumor and adjacent non-tumor tissue in lung cancer. Using its own MiXCR run on the multiplex PCR reads, TCRdb lists one record per CDR3 protein. The sample holds roughly 75,000 distinct CDR3 sequences, roughly 80% seen once. The sequenced sample was distant non-tumor lung tissue. The receptors were sampled from a man in his fifties or sixties with non-small cell lung cancer. Both conserved end residues are part of each CDR3. The order of the fields is D gene, J gene, clone size, V gene, CDR3 DNA, CDR3 protein. The D gene is left open where the match is weak. Part of the rows lack a size; the others show once, few, many or a class for expanded clones.

NA | TRBJ2-1 | NA | TRBV29-1 | TGCAGCGTTGAGCTAGTCTTAAATGAGCAGTTCTTC | CSVELVLNEQFF
NA | TRBJ1-1 | once | TRBV5-4 | TGTGTCAGCAGCGCCGGTCGACAGGACGGAGGCGACACTGAAGCTTTCTTT | CVSSAGRQDGGDTEAFF
TRBD2 | TRBJ2-2 | few | TRBV6-1 | TGTACCAGCAGTGGGGGGGACACCGGGGAGCTGTTTTTT | CTSSGGDTGELFF
NA | TRBJ2-1 | NA | TRBV28 | TGTGCCAGCAGTCCAGACTTGGAGAGCATGTTCTTC | CASSPDLESMFF
NA | TRBJ2-7 | few | TRBV28 | TGTGCCAGCAGTTTGGACCCCTCCTACGACTACGAGCAGTACTTC | CASSLDPSYDYEQYF
TRBD1 | TRBJ2-3 | NA | TRBV5-1 | TGCGCCAGGAGCTTGGGGACAGCCCTTATCACAGATACGCAGTATTTT | CARSLGTALITDTQYF
NA | TRBJ2-5 | NA | TRBV18 | TGTGCCAGCTCACGGACCGAGACCCAGTACTTC | CASSRTETQYF
NA | TRBJ2-7 | NA | TRBV18 | TGTGCCAGCTCACCACCGGTCAAACACGAGCAGTACTTC | CASSPPVKHEQYF
TRBD2 | TRBJ2-5 | NA | TRBV20-1 | TGCAGTGCTAGAGATGGGGGACTAGGGAAGATCCAGTACTTC | CSARDGGLGKIQYF
NA | TRBJ1-1 | NA | TRBV19 | TGTGCCAATAGGGGGACCCGAGGCACTGAAGCTTTCTTT | CANRGTRGTEAFF
TRBD2 | TRBJ2-2 | NA | TRBV20-1 | TGCAGTGCGGACGGGACTAGCGGGGCAGACACCGGGGAGCTGTTTTTT | CSADGTSGADTGELFF
NA | TRBJ1-2 | many | TRBV10-3 | TGTGCCATCAGTGATGAAGGGGCCTATGGCTACACCTTC | CAISDEGAYGYTF
TRBD1 | TRBJ2-7 | many | TRBV10-1 | TGCGCCAGCAGTGAGGGAGGACAGGGGGCCTACGAGCAGTACTTC | CASSEGGQGAYEQYF
NA | TRBJ2-1 | NA | TRBV6-2/TRBV6-3 | TGTGCCACCGGGACCTTGGGACGGGGATGGCATGAGCAGTTCTTC | CATGTLGRGWHEQFF